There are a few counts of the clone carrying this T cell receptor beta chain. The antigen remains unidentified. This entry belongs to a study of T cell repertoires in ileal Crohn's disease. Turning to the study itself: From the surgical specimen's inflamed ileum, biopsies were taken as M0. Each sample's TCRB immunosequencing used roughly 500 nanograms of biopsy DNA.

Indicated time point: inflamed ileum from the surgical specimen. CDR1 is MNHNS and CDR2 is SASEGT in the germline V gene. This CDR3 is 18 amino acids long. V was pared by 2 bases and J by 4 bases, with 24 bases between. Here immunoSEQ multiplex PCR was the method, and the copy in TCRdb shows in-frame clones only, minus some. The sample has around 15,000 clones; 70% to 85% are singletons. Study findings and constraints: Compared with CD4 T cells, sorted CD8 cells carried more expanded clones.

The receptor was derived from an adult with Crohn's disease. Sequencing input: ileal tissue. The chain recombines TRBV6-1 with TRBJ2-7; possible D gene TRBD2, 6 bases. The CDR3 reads CASSELSLGLSRSYEQYF. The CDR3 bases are TGTGCCAGCAGTGAATTATCCCTGGGACTGTCACGATCTTACGAGCAGTACTTC.